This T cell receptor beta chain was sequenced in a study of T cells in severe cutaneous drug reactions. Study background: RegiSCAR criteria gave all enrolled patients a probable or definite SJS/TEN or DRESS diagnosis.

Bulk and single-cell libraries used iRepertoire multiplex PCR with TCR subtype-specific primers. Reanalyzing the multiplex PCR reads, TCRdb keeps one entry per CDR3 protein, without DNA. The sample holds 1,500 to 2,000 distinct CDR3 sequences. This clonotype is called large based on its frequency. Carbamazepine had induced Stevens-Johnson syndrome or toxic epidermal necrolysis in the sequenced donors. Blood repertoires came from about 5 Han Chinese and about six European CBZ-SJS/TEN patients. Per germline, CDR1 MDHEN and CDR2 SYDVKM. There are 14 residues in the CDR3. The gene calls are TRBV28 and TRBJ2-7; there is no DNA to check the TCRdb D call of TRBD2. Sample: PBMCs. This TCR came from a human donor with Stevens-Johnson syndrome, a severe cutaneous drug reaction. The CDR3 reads CASSTRGKSYEQYF.